What follows is one T cell receptor beta chain and its context. There is no known antigen for this receptor. Base qualities are not recorded, but no much larger clone differs from it by a single base. This entry comes from a study of T cells after yellow fever vaccination (dated by TCRdb to the late 2010s). About the study as a whole: The SMART-Seq v4 Ultra Low Input RNA kit was used to prepare libraries from fractions with low cell numbers. Bulk PBMC replicates and cell subsets were isolated from blood drawn at multiple timepoints before and after both primary and secondary immunization. Bulk TCR alpha and beta repertoires were sequenced longitudinally to track T-cell clones before and after primary and booster YFV17D yellow fever vaccination. Two healthy male donors, one aged 18 to 30 and one aged 30 to 40 years, made up the cohort. Overall results and qualifications from the work: Because the study included only a couple of donors, the extent to which the findings can be generalized is limited. Compared with the primary T-cell response, the secondary T-cell response was weaker but faster, peaking on day 5 rather than day 15. A small fraction of clonotypes appeared in both the CD4 and CD8 compartments, likely as a result of convergent recombination. Computational filtering was needed because FACS-sorted repertoires could contain abundant contaminating clonotypes from the bulk population. Most clones expanded after primary vaccination (about 96% of CD4 and 88% of CD8) were re-detected after the booster, suggesting that broad memory maintenance occurred.

TCR cDNA was synthesized by 5'RACE template switching, which introduced a universal primer site and unique molecular identifiers. Priming of cDNA synthesis was performed from both the TCR alpha and TCR beta constant segments. Libraries were amplified in two PCR steps, with sample barcodes and sequencing adapters added in the second step. Libraries were sequenced on Illumina HiSeq 2500 (2x100 bp) or NovaSeq (2x150 bp). Per the source publication's procedure: Reads were demultiplexed and collapsed into UMI consensus sequences with MIGEC, and V(D)J alignment was performed with MiXCR. Using edgeR on replicate PBMC samples, clonotypes were called vaccine-responding if FDR was below 0.01 and the log2 fold change was above 5 up to day 15. Bulk clonotypes were assigned CD4 or CD8 identity according to which sequenced CD4 or CD8 repertoire held them at higher abundance. TCRdb took the public reads, trimmed them with fastp at Q25, ran MiXCR for clone calling and kept in-frame beta chains. Each CDR3 protein appears once, grouped with its most common genes and DNA. TCRdb's processing, not the study's, gives the V and J calls here. The sample records 300,000 to 400,000 distinct CDR3 sequences, 6.2% of which are singletons. The biggest ten clones account for about 15% of the sample.

The germline V and J ends show losses of 1 base and 6 bases respectively, and no gene match explains 5 bases of the junction. According to the germline V gene, CDR1 reads LGHNA and CDR2 reads YNFKEQ. CDR3 length: 14 amino acids, cysteine to phenylalanine. The only DNA kept is the CDR3, 42 bases in frame from the first base. This sample's treatment or condition label indicates: live attenuated yellow fever vaccine strain. At each blood-draw timepoint, two biological replicates of bulk PBMCs were collected. A standard Ficoll-Paque protocol was used to isolate PBMCs from peripheral blood. TriZol was used to extract RNA from bulk PBMCs, from CD4 and CD8 fractions, and from dextramer-positive and dextramer-negative fractions.

The receptor chain draws on TRBV4-2 and TRBJ1-2; 7 central nucleotides agree with TRBD1. This TCR came from a man between 25 and 39 years old who received the YFV17D yellow fever vaccine. Here the sequenced sample was PBMCs, taken 5 days after the yellow fever booster vaccination. The nucleotide sequence reads as follows: TGTGCCAGCAGCCAAGGGGGAGGGACAGATGGCTACACCTTC. Protein translation: CASSQGGGTDGYTF.